The clone carrying this T cell receptor (beta chain) was detected a few times. Antigen unknown. There are 15 residues in the CDR3. V dropped 4 bases and J dropped 1; count of bases not matched to a gene: 6. Germline values: CDR1 MNHNY, CDR2 SVGAGI (reference sequence). The isolated RNA, all of it, was reverse transcribed, so expressed TCRB transcripts were what got sequenced. Reads from naive, central memory and regulatory T cell samples averaged about 3.9 million. Produced via immunoSEQ multiplex PCR; TCRdb's table is partial and in-frame only. The top ten clones hold around 0.04% of a sample with 360,000 or so clones, roughly a fifth of them seen once. The sample comes from a study of beta chain features in type 1 diabetes. Cells sorted by CD45RO/CCR7/CD25/CD127/CD95/CD27 comprised CD4+ naive, central memory, regulatory and stem cell-like memory cells. Study findings and constraints: More deletions and fewer insertions at VDJ junctions were found in patients with type 1 diabetes.

The sequencing input was naive CD4+ T cells from blood. This sequence joins TRBV6-6 and TRBJ2-5; 7 bases line up with TRBD1. This TCR came from a woman between 18 and 30 years old in good health. The CDR3 coding sequence is TGTGCCAGCAGTTCGCGACAGGGCAGCCAAGAGACCCAGTACTTC. Encoded protein: CASSSRQGSQETQYF.